This T cell receptor (beta chain) is drawn from a study of human T cells and chemical hapten exposure. Time point indicated: pre-sensitization, week 0. Treatment meaning: therapeutic diphenylcyclopropenone sensitization with weekly scalp DPC. A single record per CDR3 protein comes from TCRdb applying MiXCR to the RACE reads. The sample holds 85,000 to 90,000 distinct CDR3 sequences, 8% to 10% seen once. Germline assignment: CDR1 LGHDT and CDR2 YNNKEL (reference sequence). The CDR3 runs to 21 residues. V lost 1 base and J lost 3; bases outside the gene matches: 21. The rearrangement links TRBV3-1 to TRBJ1-2, with 9 bases identical to TRBD1. The sequenced sample was whole blood, obtained in connection with sensitization to the hapten diphenylcyclopropenone (DPC). This receptor was identified in a woman in her 40s with alopecia areata. Some clones in this sample may be carry-over from other donors' samples. The CDR3 region is CASSQVRPGQGVRTTHYGYTF. The CDR3 DNA is TGTGCCAGCAGCCAAGTCCGACCGGGACAGGGTGTAAGAACGACCCACTATGGCTACACCTTC.